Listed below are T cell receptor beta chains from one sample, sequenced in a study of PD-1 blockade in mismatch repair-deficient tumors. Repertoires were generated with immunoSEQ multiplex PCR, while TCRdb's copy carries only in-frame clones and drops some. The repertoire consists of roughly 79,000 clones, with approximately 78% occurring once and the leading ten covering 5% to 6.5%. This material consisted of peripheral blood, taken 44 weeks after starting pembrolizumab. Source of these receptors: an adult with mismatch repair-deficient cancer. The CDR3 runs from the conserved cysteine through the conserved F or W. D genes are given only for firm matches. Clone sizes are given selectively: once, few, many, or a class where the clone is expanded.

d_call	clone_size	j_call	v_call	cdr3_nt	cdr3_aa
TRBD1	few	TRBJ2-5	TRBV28	TGTGCCAGCAGCCGACCAACAGGGGCAGAGACCCAGTACTTC	CASSRPTGAETQYF
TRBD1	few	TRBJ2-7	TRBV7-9	TGTGCCAGCAGCTCCGCCGACAGGGGCTACGAGCAGTACTTC	CASSSADRGYEQYF
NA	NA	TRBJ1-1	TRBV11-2	TGTGCCAGCAGCTTACGTGTGGGCGGGAACACTGAAGCTTTCTTT	CASSLRVGGNTEAFF
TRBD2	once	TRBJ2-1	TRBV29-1	TGCAGGGCGATTCTAGCGGGGAGTGAGCAGTTCTTC	CRAILAGSEQFF
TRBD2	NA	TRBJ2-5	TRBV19	TGTGCCAGTAGAAGCGGGGGGTTAAAAGAGACCCAGTACTTC	CASRSGGLKETQYF
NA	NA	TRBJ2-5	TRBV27	TGTGCCAGCCCCCAGGACACCCAAGAGACCCAGTACTTC	CASPQDTQETQYF
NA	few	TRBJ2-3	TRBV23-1	TGCGCCAGCAGTCCCAAGACAGGACTAACTAGCACAGATACGCAGTATTTT	CASSPKTGLTSTDTQYF
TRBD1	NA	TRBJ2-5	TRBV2	TGTGCCAGCATTTGGGACAGGAGGTTGGAGACCCAGTACTTC	CASIWDRRLETQYF
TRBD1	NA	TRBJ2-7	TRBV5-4	TGTGCCAGCAGCTTTGACAGGGTATACGAGCAGTACTTC	CASSFDRVYEQYF
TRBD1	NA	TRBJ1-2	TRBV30	TGTGCCTGGAGTGAGGGGACAGAATACTATGGCTACACCTTC	CAWSEGTEYYGYTF
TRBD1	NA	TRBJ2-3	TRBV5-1	TGCGCCAGCAGCACCACGGGACAGGGTATAGATACGCAGTATTTT	CASSTTGQGIDTQYF
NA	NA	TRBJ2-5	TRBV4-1	TGTGCCAGCAGCCCTCCAGGAGCAGCAGGAGAGACCCAGTACTTC	CASSPPGAAGETQYF
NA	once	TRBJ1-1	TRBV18	TGTGCCAGCTCAACAGTCCCGAACACTGAAGCTTTCTTT	CASSTVPNTEAFF
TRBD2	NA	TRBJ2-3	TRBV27	TGTGCCAGCAAGACCCGGACTAGCGGGACACCAGATACGCAGTATTTT	CASKTRTSGTPDTQYF
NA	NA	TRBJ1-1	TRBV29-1	TGCAGCGTTGAAGAACCCAGGCACACTGAAGCTTTCTTT	CSVEEPRHTEAFF
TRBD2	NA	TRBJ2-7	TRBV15	TGTGCCACCAGCAGAGACCGCGGGAGAACGGTCGAGCAGTACTTC	CATSRDRGRTVEQYF
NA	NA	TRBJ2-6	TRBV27	TGTGCCAGCAGCCAAAACTCTGGGGCCAACGTCCTGACTTTC	CASSQNSGANVLTF
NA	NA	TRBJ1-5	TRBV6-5	TGTGCCAGCAGTCCTCAGGAAAGCAATCAGCCCCAGCATTTT	CASSPQESNQPQHF
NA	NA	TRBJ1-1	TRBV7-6	TGTGCCAGCAGCTTAGCGGGCGGCGCTGAAGCTTTCTTT	CASSLAGGAEAFF
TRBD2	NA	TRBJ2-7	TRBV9	TGTGCCAGCAGCGCGGGACGACTAGCGGGATGGTATGAGCAGTACTTC	CASSAGRLAGWYEQYF
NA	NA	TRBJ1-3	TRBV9	TGTGCCAGCAGCGCCCACCCTGGAAACACCATATATTTT	CASSAHPGNTIYF
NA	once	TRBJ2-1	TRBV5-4	TGTGCCAGCAGCTTGGAGGGGGTCCGATACTACAATGAGCAGTTCTTC	CASSLEGVRYYNEQFF
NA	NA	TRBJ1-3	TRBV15	TGTGCCACCAGCACCCCTTGGGCAGATGCTGGAAACACCATATATTTT	CATSTPWADAGNTIYF
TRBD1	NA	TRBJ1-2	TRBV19	TGTGCCACCGAGTCGGGACAGGGTGGCTACACCTTC	CATESGQGGYTF
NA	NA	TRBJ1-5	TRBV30	TGTGCCTGGGGGGGAGGGTCAAAACAGCCCCAGCATTTT	CAWGGGSKQPQHF